A selection of T cell receptor beta chains follows, all from one sample in a study of T-cell reconstitution after alpha-beta-depleted transplantation in children. TCRdb fed the PCR reads into MiXCR, producing one record per CDR3 protein. The sample yields about 540,000 distinct CDR3 sequences, roughly 27% seen once. The sample in question was PBMCs, obtained before TCRalphabeta/CD19-depleted stem cell transplant. Receptor source: a boy under three years old with Wiskott-Aldrich syndrome, due to receive a stem cell transplant. The CDR3 runs from the conserved cysteine through the conserved F or W. The order of the fields is J gene, D gene, clone size, V gene, CDR3 protein, CDR3 DNA. The D gene is left open where the match is weak. Not all rows give a size; the values are once, few, many and, for expanded clones, a class.

>TRBJ2-7|.|few|TRBV5-1
CASSLRPIRRYEQYF
TGCGCCAGCAGCTTGAGGCCAATTCGTCGCTACGAGCAGTACTTC
>TRBJ1-5|.|.|TRBV12-3/TRBV12-4
CASSPTRSNQPQHF
TGTGCCAGCAGTCCCACCCGGAGCAATCAGCCCCAGCATTTT
>TRBJ1-5|.|few|TRBV20-1
CSAKWGNQPQHF
TGCAGTGCTAAATGGGGCAATCAGCCCCAGCATTTT
>TRBJ2-2|.|.|TRBV5-1
CASSLGPRGGDTGELFF
TGCGCCAGCAGCTTGGGCCCTCGAGGAGGGGACACCGGGGAGCTGTTTTTT
>TRBJ2-7|.|.|TRBV5-1
CASSLGGGREQYF
TGCGCCAGCAGCTTGGGGGGGGGGCGCGAGCAGTACTTC
>TRBJ2-3|TRBD1|.|TRBV5-1
CASSSPTGTGETDTQYF
TGCGCCAGCAGCTCACCTACCGGGACAGGGGAAACAGATACGCAGTATTTT
>TRBJ1-5|.|few|TRBV7-2
CASSLLRDQPQHF
TGTGCCAGCAGCTTACTCAGAGATCAGCCCCAGCATTTT
>TRBJ2-1|TRBD2|.|TRBV30
CAWSGAGVGSYNEQFF
TGTGCCTGGAGTGGAGCGGGAGTGGGCTCCTACAATGAGCAGTTCTTC
>TRBJ2-1|.|.|TRBV13
CASSLRRAGPYNEQFF
TGTGCCAGCAGCTTAAGGCGGGCCGGCCCCTACAATGAGCAGTTCTTC
>TRBJ2-5|.|few|TRBV5-1
CASSANTLMTQYF
TGCGCCAGCAGCGCCAACACGCTAATGACCCAGTACTTC
>TRBJ1-5|.|.|TRBV10-3
CATDPGQSNQPQHF
TGTGCCACCGACCCCGGACAGTCGAATCAGCCCCAGCATTTT
>TRBJ2-5|.|few|TRBV5-1
CASSLELGGETQYF
TGCGCCAGCAGCTTGGAACTAGGGGGGGAGACCCAGTACTTC
>TRBJ2-1|TRBD2|few|TRBV29-1
CSVGGLASNEQFF
TGCAGCGTTGGGGGACTAGCGAGCAATGAGCAGTTCTTC
>TRBJ2-7|TRBD2|.|TRBV27
CATKGLAGMSEQYF
TGTGCCACCAAGGGACTAGCGGGAATGAGCGAGCAGTACTTC
>TRBJ2-5|TRBD2|.|TRBV7-9
CASSLGLAGFETQYF
TGTGCCAGCAGCTTAGGACTAGCGGGATTCGAGACCCAGTACTTC
>TRBJ2-1|.|.|TRBV5-5
CASSLGVNSYNEQFF
TGTGCCAGCAGCTTAGGGGTTAACTCCTACAATGAGCAGTTCTTC
>TRBJ2-5|TRBD1|few|TRBV2
CASNKDRGREETQYF
TGTGCCAGCAATAAGGACAGGGGCCGAGAAGAGACCCAGTACTTC
>TRBJ2-3|.|few|TRBV20-1
CSAIRGHGTSTDTQYF
TGCAGTGCTATTAGGGGACACGGAACTAGCACAGATACGCAGTATTTT
>TRBJ1-5|.|few|TRBV7-8
CASSLSGGVNGLGSQPQHF
TGTGCCAGCAGCTTAAGTGGGGGAGTCAACGGGTTGGGGAGTCAGCCCCAGCATTTT
>TRBJ2-3|.|.|TRBV5-1
CASSFSSDTDTQYF
TGCGCCAGCAGCTTTTCCAGCGACACAGATACGCAGTATTTT
>TRBJ2-1|TRBD2|few|TRBV3-1
CASSQISGAYNEQFF
TGTGCCAGCAGCCAAATTAGCGGGGCTTACAATGAGCAGTTCTTC
>TRBJ2-7|.|many|TRBV20-1
CSAREGYEQYF
TGCAGTGCTAGAGAGGGCTACGAGCAGTACTTC
>TRBJ2-1|TRBD2|.|TRBV20-1
CSAKLLAASYNEQFF
TGCAGTGCTAAGCTCCTAGCGGCCTCCTACAATGAGCAGTTCTTC
>TRBJ1-5|.|.|TRBV28
CASTGVFGQPQHF
TGTGCCAGCACTGGGGTGTTTGGTCAGCCCCAGCATTTT
>TRBJ2-2|.|.|TRBV20-1
CSARDPRVGGELFF
TGCAGTGCTAGAGACCCCAGAGTCGGCGGGGAGCTGTTTTTT